These T cell receptor beta chains were read from a single sample in a study of T cells in localized non-small cell lung cancer. Generated by immunoSEQ multiplex PCR, the TCRdb table keeps only in-frame clones and is missing some. There are approximately 24,000 clones in the sample; roughly 80% occur only once, and 8.5% to 10% lies in the top ten. The source material was peripheral blood, sampled before any cancer treatment. These receptors came from a man between 40 and 70 years old with stage III squamous cell lung carcinoma. Both conserved end residues are part of each CDR3. D genes are given only for firm matches. A row's size may be missing; if present it is once, few, many or a size class.

clone size	V gene	J gene	D gene	CDR3 protein	CDR3 DNA
NA	TRBV12-5	TRBJ2-1	NA	CASAPGTSIFNEQFF	TGTGCTAGTGCCCCTGGGACAAGTATTTTCAATGAGCAGTTCTTC
NA	TRBV18	TRBJ1-1	NA	CASSPVQQVEAFF	TGTGCCAGCTCACCAGTCCAACAGGTTGAAGCTTTCTTT
NA	TRBV19	TRBJ2-3	TRBD1	CASRGQGPGTDTQYF	TGTGCCAGTAGGGGACAGGGGCCGGGCACAGATACGCAGTATTTT
NA	TRBV6-5	TRBJ2-4	NA	CARGPEIAKNIQYF	TGTGCCAGGGGCCCCGAGATAGCCAAAAACATTCAGTACTTC
NA	TRBV11-2	TRBJ1-3	TRBD1	CASSLSTGGSGNTIYF	TGTGCCAGCAGCCTATCGACAGGGGGCTCTGGAAACACCATATATTTT
NA	TRBV5-1	TRBJ1-2	NA	CASSLNDDYTF	TGCGCCAGCAGCTTGAATGATGACTACACCTTC
NA	TRBV7-9	TRBJ2-1	NA	CASSSRQSNEQFF	TGTGCCAGCAGCTCCCGACAGTCCAATGAGCAGTTCTTC
NA	TRBV18	TRBJ2-3	NA	CASSPIRGDTDTQYF	TGTGCCAGCTCACCGATCCGGGGAGACACAGATACGCAGTATTTT
NA	TRBV10-1	TRBJ2-2	NA	CASSPVGGLSDTGELFF	TGCGCCAGCAGCCCCGTGGGGGGGCTATCGGACACCGGGGAGCTGTTTTTT
NA	TRBV6-5	TRBJ1-2	TRBD1	CASSYIRTGGNYGYTF	TGTGCCAGCAGTTACATAAGGACAGGGGGGAACTATGGCTACACCTTC
NA	TRBV5-1	TRBJ1-4	NA	CASSLGAGANEKLFF	TGCGCCAGCAGCTTGGGGGCCGGCGCTAATGAAAAACTGTTTTTT
NA	TRBV6-5	TRBJ1-5	NA	CASSDLKSWHF	TGTGCCAGCAGTGATCTTAAAAGCTGGCATTTT
once	TRBV7-9	TRBJ1-6	NA	CASSLGQQNSPLHF	TGTGCCAGCAGCTTAGGGCAACAAAATTCACCCCTCCACTTT
NA	TRBV11-3	TRBJ2-7	NA	CASSSGDGDYEQYF	TGTGCCAGCAGCTCGGGGGACGGAGACTACGAGCAGTACTTC
few	TRBV9	TRBJ2-7	NA	CASARDPPSSYEQYF	TGTGCCAGCGCCCGGGACCCACCCTCCTCCTACGAGCAGTACTTC
NA	TRBV9	TRBJ2-1	NA	CASSVGIEQFF	TGTGCCAGCAGCGTAGGTATTGAGCAGTTCTTC
NA	TRBV19	TRBJ1-1	TRBD1	CASSQTGGAVSEAFF	TGTGCCAGTAGTCAGACAGGGGGCGCAGTCTCTGAAGCTTTCTTT
NA	TRBV30	TRBJ2-3	TRBD2	CAWSVRGRATDTQYF	TGTGCCTGGAGTGTACGCGGGAGGGCCACAGATACGCAGTATTTT
NA	TRBV28	TRBJ2-1	NA	CASSFYRSGEQFF	TGTGCCAGCAGTTTCTACCGCTCGGGTGAGCAGTTCTTC
few	TRBV5-4	TRBJ1-1	NA	CASSLNGGTEAFF	TGTGCCAGCAGCTTGAATGGGGGTACTGAAGCTTTCTTT
NA	TRBV5-8	TRBJ1-6	TRBD1	CASSWTGNNSPLHF	TGTGCCAGCAGCTGGACAGGGAATAATTCACCCCTCCACTTT
NA	TRBV9	TRBJ2-2	TRBD1	CASSPGTVHTGELFF	TGTGCCAGCAGCCCCGGGACAGTGCACACCGGGGAGCTGTTTTTT
NA	TRBV7-2	TRBJ1-4	NA	CASSLTATNEKLFF	TGTGCCAGCAGCTTAACTGCAACTAATGAAAAACTGTTTTTT
NA	TRBV7-3	TRBJ2-3	TRBD2	CASSPAGGIADTQYF	TGTGCCAGCAGCCCAGCGGGGGGGATCGCAGATACGCAGTATTTT
NA	TRBV19	TRBJ1-2	NA	CASSIWNGYTF	TGTGCCAGTAGTATTTGGAATGGCTACACCTTC
NA	TRBV9	TRBJ2-5	NA	CASSVGTQETQYF	TGTGCCAGCAGCGTAGGAACCCAAGAGACCCAGTACTTC
NA	TRBV5-4	TRBJ2-1	NA	CASSSVRERSYNEQFF	TGTGCCAGCAGCTCCGTGAGGGAGCGCTCCTACAATGAGCAGTTCTTC
NA	TRBV9	TRBJ2-7	NA	CASSVGDSPKTYEQYF	TGTGCCAGCAGCGTAGGGGATTCCCCCAAGACCTACGAGCAGTACTTC
NA	TRBV5-1	TRBJ2-5	TRBD2	CASSWGTSGIETQYF	TGCGCCAGCAGCTGGGGGACTAGCGGGATAGAGACCCAGTACTTC
few	TRBV7-9	TRBJ2-3	TRBD1	CASSSHRGASTDTQYF	TGTGCCAGCAGCTCCCACAGGGGGGCCAGCACAGATACGCAGTATTTT
NA	TRBV18	TRBJ2-7	NA	CASSPENPSYEQYF	TGTGCCAGCTCACCGGAGAACCCCTCCTACGAGCAGTACTTC
NA	TRBV5-1	TRBJ2-3	NA	CASTSGAADTQYF	TGCGCCAGCACTTCGGGGGCAGCAGATACGCAGTATTTT
few	TRBV27	TRBJ2-3	NA	CASRGDSTDTQYF	TGTGCCAGCAGGGGGGACAGCACAGATACGCAGTATTTT
NA	TRBV11-3	TRBJ2-5	TRBD2	CASSLDLLAGGLQETQYF	TGTGCCAGCAGCTTAGACCTACTAGCGGGGGGGCTGCAAGAGACCCAGTACTTC
NA	TRBV18	TRBJ1-1	NA	CASSDYRVPEAFF	TGTGCCAGCTCAGATTACAGGGTCCCTGAAGCTTTCTTT
NA	TRBV9	TRBJ1-5	NA	CASSAGEGNQPQHF	TGTGCCAGCAGCGCAGGGGAGGGGAATCAGCCCCAGCATTTT
NA	TRBV18	TRBJ2-2	TRBD1	CASSPLSGTGAGELFF	TGTGCCAGCTCACCACTGTCCGGGACAGGGGCCGGGGAGCTGTTTTTT
NA	TRBV7-2	TRBJ2-3	TRBD2	CASSLRASGSTDTQYF	TGTGCCAGCAGCTTGAGAGCTAGCGGAAGCACAGATACGCAGTATTTT
NA	TRBV7-9	TRBJ2-5	NA	CASSPRPVQGGTQYF	TGTGCCAGCAGCCCCCGCCCTGTCCAGGGGGGGACCCAGTACTTC
NA	TRBV7-2	TRBJ2-7	NA	CASSFSRGEQYF	TGTGCCAGCAGCTTTTCGAGGGGGGAGCAGTACTTC
few	TRBV19	TRBJ1-5	NA	CASNKGVGAAYQPQHF	TGTGCCAGTAACAAAGGGGTGGGGGCCGCCTACCAGCCCCAGCATTTT
NA	TRBV13	TRBJ2-1	TRBD1	CASSFAQGPYNEQFF	TGTGCCAGCAGCTTTGCACAGGGGCCTTACAATGAGCAGTTCTTC
NA	TRBV13	TRBJ1-4	TRBD1	CASSTTPPGTGGNEKLFF	TGTGCCAGCAGCACCACACCCCCCGGGACAGGCGGGAATGAAAAACTGTTTTTT
NA	TRBV9	TRBJ2-7	TRBD1	CASSVGGTGGTYEQYF	TGTGCCAGCAGCGTAGGGGGGACAGGGGGCACCTACGAGCAGTACTTC
NA	TRBV7-3	TRBJ2-1	TRBD2	CASSLTPSGGNEQFF	TGTGCCAGCAGCTTAACGCCTAGCGGGGGAAATGAGCAGTTCTTC
NA	TRBV11-1	TRBJ2-2	TRBD1	CASSPGQRIGELFF	TGTGCCAGCAGCCCGGGACAGCGGATCGGGGAGCTGTTTTTT
NA	TRBV28	TRBJ2-7	TRBD1	CASRSGQGIHEQYF	TGTGCCAGCAGATCGGGACAGGGGATTCACGAGCAGTACTTC
NA	TRBV27	TRBJ2-2	NA	CASRIYAGELFF	TGTGCCAGCAGAATTTATGCCGGGGAGCTGTTTTTT
NA	TRBV11-2	TRBJ1-4	NA	CASSLEGLLLNEKLFF	TGTGCCAGCAGCTTAGAGGGTTTGCTACTTAATGAAAAACTGTTTTTT
NA	TRBV2	TRBJ2-2	NA	CASSVDGGELFF	TGTGCCAGCAGCGTAGATGGCGGGGAGCTGTTTTTT
NA	TRBV18	TRBJ1-3	NA	CASSPPGDWVSGNTIYF	TGTGCCAGCTCACCACCGGGGGACTGGGTCTCTGGAAACACCATATATTTT
NA	TRBV27	TRBJ2-1	NA	CASSLWGSGSYNEQFF	TGTGCCAGCAGTTTATGGGGCAGCGGCTCCTACAATGAGCAGTTCTTC
NA	TRBV6-5	TRBJ1-2	TRBD1	CASTNRDRVGGYTF	TGTGCCAGCACCAACCGGGACAGGGTCGGTGGCTACACCTTC
NA	TRBV15	TRBJ1-4	NA	CATSRELTNEKLFF	TGTGCCACCAGCAGGGAGTTAACTAATGAAAAACTGTTTTTT
NA	TRBV19	TRBJ2-5	NA	CATSLGRGGVETQYF	TGTGCCACCTCCCTTGGCAGGGGAGGTGTAGAGACCCAGTACTTC
NA	TRBV4-1	TRBJ2-1	TRBD1	CASSFFMVGQTYNEQFF	TGCGCCAGCAGCTTTTTTATGGTGGGACAGACCTACAATGAGCAGTTCTTC
NA	TRBV7-6	TRBJ2-5	TRBD1	CASSPINRGPETQYF	TGTGCCAGCAGCCCTATTAACAGGGGACCCGAGACCCAGTACTTC
once	TRBV29-1	TRBJ1-2	NA	CSASGTGGYTF	TGCAGCGCCTCCGGCACAGGTGGCTACACCTTC
NA	TRBV29-1	TRBJ1-2	NA	CSVDTGNKYGYTF	TGCAGCGTGGACACAGGGAACAAGTATGGCTACACCTTC